The 9 T cell receptor beta chains below were found in one sample sequenced in a study of T cell responses to AZD1222 COVID-19 vaccine (dated by TCRdb to about 2021). The library was prepared using the immunoSEQ multiplex PCR assay. The immuneACCESS repertoire file appears here via TCRdb, limited to in-frame rearrangements. These files lack a portion of the clones; in checked studies, under half of the deficit traces to unresolved V genes, and the cause of the others is not known. In all, the sample holds approximately 150,000 clones, and 85% to 90% of those were seen once. 1.6% of the sample goes to the ten largest clones. Explained via the paper, the time point label denotes: baseline before first vaccination. Sequenced material: peripheral blood, taken on day 0 of AZD1222 vaccination. The receptors derive from an adult in good health.

This sequence joins TRBV5-6 and TRBJ1-1; 8 bases fit TRBD1. This CDR3 contains 16 residues. Germline V gene lookup returns CDR1 SGHDT and CDR2 YYEEEE. The ends lost 2 bases at V and 5 bases at J; junction bases unmatched: 11. CDR3 region: CASSLGQGSVMTEAFF. The CDR3 region has the DNA TGTGCCAGCAGCTTAGGACAGGGTTCGGTAATGACTGAAGCTTTCTTT.

The CDR3: CASSFNRGGADPSTEAFF. The CDR3 DNA sequence: TGCGCCAGCAGCTTTAATAGAGGGGGGGCCGATCCGAGCACTGAAGCTTTCTTT. The rearrangement uses TRBV5-1 and TRBJ1-1, with TRBD1 as a possible D gene (6 bases). Trimming took off 2 bases at V and 4 bases at J, with 24 bases between the two ends. Germline CDR1 is SGHRS and CDR2 is YFSETQ. The CDR3 extends over 18 amino acids.

The chain links TRBV6-5 to TRBJ1-6; 10 positions match TRBD1. From germline, CDR1 is MNHEY and CDR2 SVGAGI. CDR3 size: 15 residues. V was pared by 4 bases and J by 7 bases, with 4 bases of the junction left unmatched. The CDR3 sequence is CASSSGQGLNSPLHF. The CDR3 region has the DNA TGTGCCAGCAGTTCGGGACAGGGGTTAAATTCACCCCTCCACTTT.

The chain has TRBV10-3 and TRBJ2-3, with TRBD2 matching 10 bases. Germline V gives CDR1 ENHRY, CDR2 SYGVKD. V shed 7 bases and J 5 bases; nucleotides not matched to a gene: 6. This CDR3 has 14 residues. The DNA for the CDR3 is TGTGCCATCAACCCAGCGGGGGGGTTAGATACGCAGTATTTT. Its protein is CAINPAGGLDTQYF.

The rearrangement joins TRBV9 to TRBJ2-7, with D perhaps TRBD2 (7 bases). The CDR3 runs to 14 residues. V shed 1 base and J shed 3 bases, with 11 bases lying between them. CDR1 and CDR2 from the germline V gene are SGDLS and YYNGEE. CDR3 in amino acids: CASSVSGGNYEQYF. In DNA, the CDR3 is TGTGCCAGCAGCGTATCGGGGGGCAACTACGAGCAGTACTTC.

The rearrangement links TRBV27 to TRBJ2-7, with D possibly matching TRBD2 (7 bases). Germline V lookup: CDR1 MNHEY, CDR2 SMNVEV (reference sequence). V lost 2 bases to trimming and J lost 2 bases, with 22 bases between them. There are 18 residues in the CDR3. The CDR3 spells CASSLRGGSRDSAYEQYF. For the CDR3, the DNA is TGTGCCAGCAGTTTAAGGGGGGGAAGCCGGGACTCCGCCTACGAGCAGTACTTC.

In its sample, this clone was seen a few times. This rearrangement joins TRBV2 to TRBJ2-7; 10 nucleotides line up with TRBD1. This CDR3 is 15 amino acids long. The junction had 12 bases not matched to a gene; V was cut back by 6 bases and J by 7 bases. The germline CDR1 and CDR2 sequences are SNHLY and FYNNEI. The CDR3 is CASRDLDRGNLEQYF. DNA for the CDR3: TGTGCCAGCAGGGACTTGGACAGGGGGAATCTAGAGCAGTACTTC.

V gene TRBV24-1 combines with J gene TRBJ1-1; unclear D gene. Trimming removed 4 bases from V and 7 bases from J, with 6 bases in between. The CDR3 has 11 residues. Germline values: CDR1 KGHDR, CDR2 SFDVKD. The DNA of the CDR3 is TGTGCCACCAGTGAAGGCTTTGAAGCTTTCTTT. It specifies CATSEGFEAFF.

The J gene is TRBJ2-2, the V gene TRBV3-1 (or the pseudogene TRBV3-2); 9 bases match TRBD1. The ends lost 4 bases at V and 6 bases at J; junction bases unmatched: 6. CDR3 length: 15 amino acids. The germline V gene encodes CDR1 LGHDT and CDR2 YNNKEL (reference sequence). The CDR3 here is CASSPTGTGSGELFF. The CDR3 region has the DNA TGTGCCAGCAGCCCAACCGGGACAGGGTCCGGGGAGCTGTTTTTT.